These T cell receptor beta chains were read from a single sample in a study of blood T cell repertoires in COVID-19. Clones were sequenced by immunoSEQ multiplex PCR, and TCRdb holds only the in-frame ones, with some missing. The sample includes a few hundred thousand clones, 85% to 90% seen only once; the top ten take 2% to 2.5%. Source material: PBMCs or T cells enriched from blood (not recorded which). The receptors were sampled from a woman between 55 and 75 years old in a cohort exposed to, infected with or recovered from COVID-19 (not recorded which). The conserved cysteine and the conserved F or W are not part of the CDR3 here. A D gene is named only where the DNA matches it firmly.

v_gene	d_gene	j_gene	CDR3aa
TRBV7-9	-	TRBJ2-7	ASSLEKESSYEQY
TRBV7-2	-	TRBJ2-5	ARGQRELQETQY
TRBV6-5	-	TRBJ1-2	ASRVNRDSYGYT
TRBV15	-	TRBJ2-2	ATSRPGKTGELF
TRBV7-2	TRBD2	TRBJ2-1	ASSLAVAGAGEQF
TRBV4-3	TRBD1	TRBJ2-7	ASSSNGTGGHEQY
TRBV18	-	TRBJ2-3	ASTLADTQY
TRBV6-6	-	TRBJ2-1	ATFTSRFGEQF
TRBV5-1	TRBD1	TRBJ1-1	ASSLDRGTEAF
TRBV25-1	TRBD2	TRBJ2-1	ASSDGVAGGPLNEQF
TRBV7-2	-	TRBJ1-6	ASSPGGVSSPLH
TRBV27	-	TRBJ2-2	ASAGIEYTGELF
TRBV5-1	TRBD1	TRBJ1-2	ASSWSPIDRDYGYT
TRBV7-2	TRBD2	TRBJ2-5	ASSPQPPRLAGGSETQY
TRBV7-3	-	TRBJ2-1	ASRSDPAYNEQF
TRBV24-1	TRBD1	TRBJ2-7	ATSDDDRDSYEQY
TRBV7-9	TRBD1	TRBJ2-7	ASSSGQTYEQY
TRBV6-5	TRBD1	TRBJ2-3	ASTGQGLSTDTQY
TRBV5-4	TRBD2	TRBJ2-3	ASSLSSGKGVTQY
TRBV30	-	TRBJ1-1	ARREGMNTEAF
TRBV30	-	TRBJ1-3	AWKKQGSIY
TRBV28	-	TRBJ1-1	ASNPLPGFYMNTEAF
TRBV19	-	TRBJ2-7	ASSTSILSGTYEQY
TRBV2	-	TRBJ1-1	ASSVSLGGIKNTEAF
TRBV9	TRBD2	TRBJ2-3	ARSSGRPDTQY
TRBV3-1/TRBV3-2	-	TRBJ2-7	ASSQLDREGSYEQY
TRBV4-3	-	TRBJ2-1	ASSPGLHYNEQF
TRBV29-1	-	TRBJ1-2	SVEDQHRRTYT
TRBV7-9	TRBD1	TRBJ1-3	ASSLQGADTIY
TRBV6-4	-	TRBJ2-2	ASSAHGEDTGELF
TRBV7-9	-	TRBJ2-7	ASSLALSRDEQY
TRBV28	-	TRBJ1-3	ASSTPGEGNTIY
TRBV11-2	TRBD1	TRBJ2-3	ASSSLDRGGFQSTDTQY
TRBV6-2/TRBV6-3	TRBD1	TRBJ1-3	ASSDAPGQSGNTIY
TRBV24-1	TRBD2	TRBJ2-1	ATSEPLAGGYNEQF
TRBV20-1	-	TRBJ2-3	SARIYTQY
TRBV5-1	TRBD1	TRBJ2-7	ASSRGQGTYEQY
TRBV7-6	TRBD2	TRBJ2-5	ASSPRLAGGAQETQY
TRBV7-6	TRBD1	TRBJ1-1	ASSWPGQENTEAF
TRBV11-2	TRBD2	TRBJ2-7	ASSAMTSGRMNSYEQY
TRBV6-5	TRBD1	TRBJ1-2	ASSRTGGGGYGYT
TRBV4-2	TRBD1	TRBJ1-2	ASSPGQGEGYT
TRBV18	TRBD1	TRBJ1-2	ASSADRNYGYT
TRBV6-5	TRBD1	TRBJ2-1	ASSRGQGAGNEQF
TRBV5-4	TRBD2	TRBJ2-7	ASSLAGTSAHEQY
TRBV14	TRBD1	TRBJ1-1	ASSQMTGERETEAF